This T cell receptor (beta chain) is from a study of blood T cell repertoires in COVID-19. Libraries were prepared by immunoSEQ multiplex PCR; TCRdb keeps only in-frame clonotypes and omits some of them. Counted here are 370,000 or so clones, roughly four fifths occurring once; the ten biggest clones make up more than 0.95%. The CDR3 loop spans 12 amino acids. Per the germline V gene, CDR1 is SGHAT and CDR2 is FQNNGV. Germline trimming cut 4 bases from V and 5 bases from J; bases unmatched to any gene: 1. The genes are TRBV11-2 and TRBJ1-2; TRBD1 matches at 7 bases. This sequence originates from a human donor with acute or convalescent COVID-19. The donor label of this sample is uncertain. Sequenced sample: peripheral blood. The CDR3 is CASSSGQYGYTF. CDR3 sequence (DNA): TGTGCCAGCAGCTCGGGACAGTATGGCTACACCTTC.